The 9 T cell receptor beta chains in this list originate from one sample, sequenced in a study of CD8+ T cells in alopecia areata. Sequencing templates came from extracted RNA that was reverse transcribed into cDNA. Produced via immunoSEQ multiplex PCR; TCRdb's table is partial and in-frame only. The table has about 120,000 clones, roughly three fifths seen once. Stated treatment: oral pan-JAK inhibitor, 5-10 mg twice daily. This specimen consisted of CD4+ T cells sorted from blood, obtained at week 24, from a patient treated with tofacitinib. The receptors shown here come from a human donor with alopecia areata.

The chain links TRBV15 to TRBJ1-1, with unresolved D. CDR3 length: 13 amino acids. Trimming took off 0 bases at V and 9 bases at J, with 11 bases between the two ends. The V gene's germline CDR1 is LNHNV and CDR2 YYDKDF (reference sequence). CDR3 loop: CATSRDPTTQAFF. The CDR3 bases are TGTGCCACCAGCAGAGATCCTACGACCCAAGCTTTCTTT.

This chain uses TRBV10-3 with TRBJ1-5; D call uncertain. CDR3 size: 13 residues. Germline CDR1 is ENHRY and CDR2 is SYGVKD. The ends were cut back, 4 bases at V and 7 bases at J, with 11 bases in the middle. This chain's CDR3 is CAISGSPRQPQHF. CDR3 sequence (DNA): TGTGCCATCAGTGGAAGCCCCAGGCAGCCCCAGCATTTT.

V and J are TRBV4-1 and TRBJ2-4; D is undetermined. Per the germline V gene, CDR1 is MGHRA and CDR2 is YSYEKL. The CDR3 length is 11 residues. V gave up 4 bases and J gave up 7 bases, with 5 bases separating them. The CDR3 reads CASSLRNIQYF. CDR3 DNA sequence: TGCGCCAGCAGCCTTCGGAACATTCAGTACTTC.

This sequence joins TRBV7-2 and TRBJ2-5, with no clear D. Germline V gene sequence: CDR1 SGHTA, CDR2 FQGNSA. Between the trimmed V and J ends, which lost 2 bases and 3 bases, there was a span of 7 bases. The CDR3 has 13 residues. CDR3: CASSLYRKETQYF. CDR3 DNA: TGTGCCAGCAGCTTATATCGTAAAGAGACCCAGTACTTC.

V gene TRBV25-1 combines with J gene TRBJ2-5; 8 bases are a match to TRBD2. The length of the CDR3 is 16 residues. Looked up from germline, CDR1 is MGHDK and CDR2 is SYGVNS. Germline trimming cut 6 bases from V and 2 bases from J; bases unmatched to any gene: 11. The CDR3 is CASSRPGRGVQETQYF. The CDR3 DNA sequence: TGTGCCAGCAGCCGCCCTGGGCGGGGGGTACAAGAGACCCAGTACTTC.

V is TRBV7-9 and J is TRBJ2-5; tentatively, D is TRBD1 (5 bases). The V gene's germline CDR1 is SEHNR and CDR2 FQNEAQ (reference sequence). V was shortened by 4 bases and J by 5 bases, with 11 bases between the two germline ends. The CDR3 runs to 13 residues. CDR3 loop: CASSSQGWETQYF. CDR3 nucleotide sequence: TGTGCCAGCAGCTCTCAGGGCTGGGAGACCCAGTACTTC.

This clone was detected only a few times. The rearrangement uses TRBV27 and TRBJ2-7, with TRBD1 matching over 7 bases. The V and J ends lost 4 bases and 0 bases, in that order; junction bases with no gene match: 6. The germline V gene encodes CDR1 MNHEY and CDR2 SMNVEV (reference sequence). The CDR3 loop spans 15 amino acids. The CDR3 protein is CASSSRGLGSYEQYF. CDR3 in DNA: TGTGCCAGCAGTTCTAGGGGGCTGGGCTCCTACGAGCAGTACTTC.

This clone was seen once. The chain joins TRBV7-2 to TRBJ2-1; D is uncertain. This CDR3 spans 18 amino acids. The V end lost 0 bases, the J end lost 0 bases, and 15 bases lay between the germline ends. CDR1 is SGHTA, CDR2 FQGNSA, per germline. CDR3 in amino acids: CASSLALSGSSSYNEQFF. DNA for the CDR3: TGTGCCAGCAGCTTAGCGCTTTCCGGGTCGAGCTCCTACAATGAGCAGTTCTTC.

Concerning this clone: The germline gene is not matched at one end of the junction; a read error may be the cause. The gene calls are TRBV5-4 and TRBJ2-7, with a weak D call TRBD1 (6 bases). This CDR3 contains 13 residues. CDR1 is SGHNT and CDR2 is YYREEE in the germline V gene (reference sequence). The CDR3 reads CASSQVTGYEQYF. The CDR3 DNA follows: TGCGCCAGCAGCCAAGTTACAGGGTACGAGCAGTACTTC.